The 6 T cell receptor beta chains below come from one sample, sequenced in a study of vaccination effects on CD4 cells after COVID-19. Following a roughly ten-day culture, CD4+ T cells were purified. It was two doses of either the BNT162b2 or mRNA-1273 vaccine that participants received. Their antigen targets remain unknown. Libraries were prepared by immunoSEQ multiplex PCR; TCRdb keeps only in-frame clonotypes and omits some of them. The top ten clones hold over 6.5% of a sample with over 45,000 clones, about three quarters of them seen once. The specimen was CD4+ T cells from PBMCs cultured without peptide, collected after COVID-19 vaccination. The receptors originated from a human donor who received a COVID-19 vaccine.

This clone was seen a handful of times. The chain couples TRBV24-1 to TRBJ2-5; D possibly corresponds to TRBD2 (5 bases). CDR1 is KGHDR, CDR2 SFDVKD, per germline. Trimming cost V 3 bases and J 13 bases, with 5 bases left between them. The CDR3 spans 9 residues. For the CDR3, the DNA is TGTGCCACCAGTGATCGGGGGTACTTC. The encoded protein is CATSDRGYF.

The CDR3 DNA sequence: TGTGCCAGCAGCCTAGGGACTAGCGGGAAGTACGAGCAGTACTTC. Protein product: CASSLGTSGKYEQYF. The chain couples TRBV4-2 to TRBJ2-7, with TRBD2 matching over 13 bases. Germline V lookup: CDR1 LGHNA, CDR2 YNFKEQ. The length of the CDR3 is 15 residues. J lost 4 bases, V lost 4 bases, and 4 bases had no gene match.

This clone was detected a few times. The chain joins TRBV18 to TRBJ1-5; 9 bases line up with TRBD1. CDR3 length: 14 amino acids. Germline CDR1 and CDR2: KGHSH and LQKENI. V lost 5 bases to trimming and J lost 7 bases; unmatched junction nucleotides: 6. The CDR3 loop reads CASSEQGAGQPQHF. Written as DNA, the CDR3 is TGTGCCAGCTCAGAACAGGGGGCCGGACAGCCCCAGCATTTT.

The chain combines TRBV25-1 with TRBJ2-1; D may be TRBD1 or TRBD2 (5 bases each). The V gene lost 6 bases and the J gene lost 0 bases, with 18 bases spanning the gap. The V gene's germline CDR1 is MGHDK and CDR2 SYGVNS. This CDR3 spans 17 amino acids. The CDR3 nucleotides read TGTGCCAGCAGAAATAACAAAGGGGACCTCTCCTACAATGAGCAGTTCTTC. It is translated as CASRNNKGDLSYNEQFF.

CDR3 DNA: TGTGCCAGCAGCTTAGCCCGACTAGGTGAGCAGTACTTC. It specifies CASSLARLGEQYF. This chain uses TRBV11-2 with TRBJ2-7; the D gene is possibly TRBD2 (6 bases). Looked up from germline, CDR1 is SGHAT and CDR2 is FQNNGV. The V and J ends lost 1 base and 7 bases respectively, with 11 bases between them. The CDR3 sequence is 13 residues long.

The chain combines TRBV7-2 with TRBJ2-7, with 9 positions matching TRBD2. This CDR3 is built from 15 residues. J gave up 1 base and V 5 bases, and 6 bases lay outside the gene matches. CDR1 is SGHTA and CDR2 is FQGNSA in the germline V gene. CDR3 sequence reads: CASSLSGGFSYEQYF. The CDR3 coding sequence is TGTGCCAGCAGCCTAAGCGGGGGGTTTTCCTACGAGCAGTACTTC.